This T cell receptor beta chain comes out of a study of blood T cell repertoires in COVID-19. J lost 5 bases, V lost 1 base, and 6 bases had no gene match. The CDR3 has 16 residues. Germline V gene data show CDR1 as SEHNR and CDR2 as FQNEAQ (reference sequence). In the authors' workflow: Amplification of reference gene primers provided the estimated nucleated cell counts. Profiling relied on immunoSEQ multiplex PCR, and the TCRdb table lists in-frame clones only, not all of them. That table supplies the V and J calls and clone size; D and trimming were determined from the DNA. Of 150,000 to 200,000 clones in the sample, around 84% were seen once.

The TCR sequence derives from a woman of 80 years or more with acute or convalescent COVID-19. The rearrangement links TRBV7-9 to TRBJ2-1, with TRBD1 identical over 9 bases. The sample taken for sequencing was peripheral blood. The CDR3 region has the DNA TGTGCCAGCAGCTTAGTTTGGGACAGGGCCAACAATGAGCAGTTCTTC. Its protein product is CASSLVWDRANNEQFF.